The next 9 T cell receptor beta chains were all read from a single sample in a study of T cell responses to AZD1222 COVID-19 vaccine (dated by TCRdb to about 2021). Per the publication, the time point label means: baseline before first vaccination. Receptor amplification or capture employed the immunoSEQ multiplex PCR assay. This immuneACCESS table, as held by TCRdb, lists in-frame sequences with V and J called but not all clones. Of the missing ones, under half trace to an unresolved V gene in checked studies; the others have no known cause. The sample records about 130,000 clones, more than 85% of which are singletons. The top ten hold about 3.7% of the sample. The sample in question was peripheral blood, obtained on day 0 of AZD1222 vaccination. All receptors come from an adult in good health.

J is TRBJ1-4 and V is TRBV6-5, with D hard to call. With 8 bases removed from V and 4 bases from J, the gap between germline ends came to 8 bases. This CDR3 is 12 amino acids long. Germline CDR1 is MNHEY and CDR2 is SVGAGI. Here the CDR3 reads CASAAVNEKLFF. DNA for the CDR3: TGTGCCAGCGCGGCAGTTAATGAAAAACTGTTTTTT.

Of note for this clone: Other nucleotide sequences in the sample specify the same CDR3. The gene calls are TRBV7-2 and TRBJ2-5; TRBD1 matches 7 bases. This CDR3 contains 13 residues. J was trimmed by 5 bases and V by 4 bases; bases with no gene match: 4. Germline V CDR1 and CDR2: SGHTA, FQGNSA. The chain's CDR3 is CASSSGTAETQYF. DNA of the CDR3: TGTGCCAGCAGCTCTGGGACAGCCGAGACCCAGTACTTC.

The chain uses TRBV5-1 and TRBJ1-1; 8 nucleotides agree with TRBD1. This CDR3 has 17 amino acids. The V and J ends lost 0 bases and 6 bases, in that order; junction bases with no gene match: 13. Per germline, CDR1 SGHRS and CDR2 YFSETQ. CDR3 residues: CASSLAPTTGAGAEAFF. The CDR3 coding sequence is TGCGCCAGCAGCTTGGCTCCGACGACAGGGGCCGGTGCTGAAGCTTTCTTT.

This sequence joins TRBV5-4 and TRBJ2-4, with 13 bases that match TRBD2. CDR3 length: 17 residues. Unmatched junction bases numbered 2, after V lost 2 bases and J lost 0 bases. The germline gives CDR1 SGHNT, CDR2 YYREEE (reference sequence). CDR3 DNA: TGTGCCAGCAGCTTCGGACTAGCGGGAGTAGCCAAAAACATTCAGTACTTC. Its protein is CASSFGLAGVAKNIQYF.

The chain uses TRBV10-2 and TRBJ2-1; 16 bases agree with TRBD2. The CDR3 covers 15 residues. Trimming took 8 bases from V and 8 from J; bases not matched to a gene: 6. Germline V lookup: CDR1 WSHSY, CDR2 SAAADI. CDR3: CASSMGLAGGYEQFF. CDR3 coding DNA: TGCGCCAGCTCCATGGGACTAGCGGGAGGGTATGAGCAGTTCTTC.

This chain joins TRBV7-6 and TRBJ2-3; 11 bases line up with TRBD2. Trimming took 5 bases from V and 5 from J; bases not matched to a gene: 3. CDR1 is SGHVS and CDR2 is FNYEAQ in the germline V gene. The CDR3 has 14 residues. CDR3 loop: CASSPGLAGDTQYF. CDR3 in DNA: TGTGCCAGCAGCCCAGGACTAGCGGGAGATACGCAGTATTTT.

This CDR3 is CATSEGPGQLYEQYF. For the CDR3, the DNA is TGTGCCACCAGTGAGGGGCCGGGACAGCTGTACGAGCAGTACTTC. This chain links TRBV24-1 with TRBJ2-7, with TRBD1 matching 7 bases. The CDR3 sequence is 15 residues long. V shed 4 bases, J shed 4 bases, and the junction held 9 bases outside the gene matches. The V gene's germline CDR1 is KGHDR and CDR2 SFDVKD.

The chain combines TRBV3-1 (or the pseudogene TRBV3-2) with TRBJ1-5; no clear D gene. V gave up 3 bases and J gave up 3 bases, with 9 bases separating them. This CDR3 contains 14 residues. Per the germline V gene, CDR1 is LGHDT and CDR2 is YNNKEL (reference sequence). CDR3: CASSHRQSNQPQHF. CDR3 coding DNA: TGTGCCAGCAGCCACAGGCAATCCAATCAGCCCCAGCATTTT.

The genes are TRBV18 and TRBJ1-2, with TRBD1 identical over 10 bases. The germline V gene encodes CDR1 KGHSH and CDR2 LQKENI. The V segment lost 2 bases and the J segment 3 bases; nucleotides outside the gene matches: 3. This CDR3 region has 15 residues. CDR3 nucleotide sequence: TGTGCCAGCTCACCAGGGACAGGGGACGACTATGGCTACACCTTC. Encoded protein: CASSPGTGDDYGYTF.